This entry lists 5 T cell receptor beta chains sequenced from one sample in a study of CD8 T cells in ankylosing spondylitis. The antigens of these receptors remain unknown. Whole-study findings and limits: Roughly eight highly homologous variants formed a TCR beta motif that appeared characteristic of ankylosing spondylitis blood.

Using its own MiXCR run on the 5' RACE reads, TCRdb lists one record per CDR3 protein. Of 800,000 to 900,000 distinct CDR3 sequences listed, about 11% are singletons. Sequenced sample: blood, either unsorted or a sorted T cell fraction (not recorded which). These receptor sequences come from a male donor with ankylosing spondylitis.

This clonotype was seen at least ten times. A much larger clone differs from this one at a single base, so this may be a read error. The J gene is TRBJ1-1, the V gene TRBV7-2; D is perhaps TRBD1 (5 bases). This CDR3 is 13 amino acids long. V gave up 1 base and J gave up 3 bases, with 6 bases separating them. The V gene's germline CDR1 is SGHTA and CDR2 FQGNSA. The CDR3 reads CASSLGQYTEAFF. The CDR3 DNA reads TGTGCCAGCAGCTTAGGACAGTACACTGAAGCTTTCTTT.

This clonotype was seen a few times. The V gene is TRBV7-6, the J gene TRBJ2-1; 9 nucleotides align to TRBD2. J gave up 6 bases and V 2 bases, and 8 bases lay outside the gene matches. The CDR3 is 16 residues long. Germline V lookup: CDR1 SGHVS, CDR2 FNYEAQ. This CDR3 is CASSLLTGLAGNEQFF. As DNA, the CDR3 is TGTGCCAGCAGCTTACTAACGGGACTAGCCGGCAATGAGCAGTTCTTC. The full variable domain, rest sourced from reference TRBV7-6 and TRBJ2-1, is GAGVSQSPRYKVTKRGQDVALRCDPISGHVSLYWYRQALGQGPEFLTYFNYEAQQDKSGLPNDRFSAERPEGSISTLTIQRTEQRDSAMYRCASSLLTGLAGNEQFFGPGTRLTVL.

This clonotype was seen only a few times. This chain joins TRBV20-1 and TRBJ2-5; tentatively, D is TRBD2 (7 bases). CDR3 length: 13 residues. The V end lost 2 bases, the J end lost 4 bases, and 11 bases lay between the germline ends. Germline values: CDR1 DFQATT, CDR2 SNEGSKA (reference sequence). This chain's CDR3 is CSARLGGPETQYF. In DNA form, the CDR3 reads TGCAGTGCTAGATTGGGGGGGCCAGAGACCCAGTACTTC.

CDR3 nucleotide sequence: TGCGCCAGCAGCTTGCTTAGCGGCTCTGGGGCCAACGTCCTGACTTTC. It yields the protein CASSLLSGSGANVLTF. The V and J genes are TRBV5-1 and TRBJ2-6; TRBD2 is a possible D gene (6 bases). Germline values: CDR1 SGHRS, CDR2 YFSETQ. Trimming took 1 base from V and 0 from J, leaving 8 bases between them. This CDR3 has 16 amino acids.

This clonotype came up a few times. CDR3 loop: CASSNRQGGYGYTF. In DNA, the CDR3 is TGTGCCAGCAGCAACCGACAGGGGGGCTATGGCTACACCTTC. The chain couples TRBV7-2 to TRBJ1-2, with 9 nucleotides matching TRBD1. The CDR3 contains 14 residues. Germline V gene lookup returns CDR1 SGHTA and CDR2 FQGNSA. The V and J ends lost 5 bases and 4 bases, in that order; junction bases with no gene match: 5.